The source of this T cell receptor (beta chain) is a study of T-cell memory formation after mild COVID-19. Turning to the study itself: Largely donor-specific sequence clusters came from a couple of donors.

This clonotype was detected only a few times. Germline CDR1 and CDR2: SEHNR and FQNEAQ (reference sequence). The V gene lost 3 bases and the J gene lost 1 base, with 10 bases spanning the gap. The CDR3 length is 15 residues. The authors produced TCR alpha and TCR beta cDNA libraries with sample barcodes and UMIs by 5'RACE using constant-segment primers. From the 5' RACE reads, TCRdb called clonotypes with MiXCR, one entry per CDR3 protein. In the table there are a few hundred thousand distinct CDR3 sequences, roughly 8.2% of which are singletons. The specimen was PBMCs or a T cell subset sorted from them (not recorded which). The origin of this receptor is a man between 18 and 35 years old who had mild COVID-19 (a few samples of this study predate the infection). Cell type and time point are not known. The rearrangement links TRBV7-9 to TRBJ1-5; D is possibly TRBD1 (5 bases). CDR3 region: CASSFGGASNQPQHF. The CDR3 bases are TGTGCCAGCAGCTTTGGAGGGGCGAGCAATCAGCCCCAGCATTTT.